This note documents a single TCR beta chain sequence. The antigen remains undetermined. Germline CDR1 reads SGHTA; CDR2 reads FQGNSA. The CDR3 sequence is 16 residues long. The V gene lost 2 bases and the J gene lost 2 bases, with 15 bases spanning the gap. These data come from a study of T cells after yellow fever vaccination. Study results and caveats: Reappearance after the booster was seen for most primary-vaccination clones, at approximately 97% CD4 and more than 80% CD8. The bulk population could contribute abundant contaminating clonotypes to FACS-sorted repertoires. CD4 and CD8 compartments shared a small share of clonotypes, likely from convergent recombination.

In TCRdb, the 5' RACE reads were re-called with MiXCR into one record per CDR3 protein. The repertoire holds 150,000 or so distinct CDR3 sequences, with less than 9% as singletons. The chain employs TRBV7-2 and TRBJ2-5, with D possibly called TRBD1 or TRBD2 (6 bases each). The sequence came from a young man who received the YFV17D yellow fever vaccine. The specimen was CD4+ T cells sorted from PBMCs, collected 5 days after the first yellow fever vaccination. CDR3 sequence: CASSLWVGGGQETQYF. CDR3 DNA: TGTGCCAGCAGCTTATGGGTCGGAGGGGGGCAAGAGACCCAGTACTTC.